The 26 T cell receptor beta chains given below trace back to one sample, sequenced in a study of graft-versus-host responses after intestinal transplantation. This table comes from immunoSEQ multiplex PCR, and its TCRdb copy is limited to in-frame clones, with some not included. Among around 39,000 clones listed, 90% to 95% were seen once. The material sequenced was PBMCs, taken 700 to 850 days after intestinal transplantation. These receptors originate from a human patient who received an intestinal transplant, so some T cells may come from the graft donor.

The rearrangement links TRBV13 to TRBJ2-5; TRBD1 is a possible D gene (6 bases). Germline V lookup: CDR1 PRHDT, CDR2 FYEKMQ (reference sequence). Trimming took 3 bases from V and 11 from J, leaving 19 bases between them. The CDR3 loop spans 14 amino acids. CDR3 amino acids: CASSFWQGTREQYF. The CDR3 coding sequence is TGTGCCAGCAGCTTTTGGCAGGGGACGAGAGAGCAGTACTTC. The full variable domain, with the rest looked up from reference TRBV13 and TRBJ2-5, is AAGVIQSPRHLIKEKRETATLKCYPIPRHDTVYWYQQGPGQDPQFLISFYEKMQSDKGSIPDRFSAQQFSDYHSELNMSSLELGDSALYFCASSFWQGTREQYFGPGTRLLVL.

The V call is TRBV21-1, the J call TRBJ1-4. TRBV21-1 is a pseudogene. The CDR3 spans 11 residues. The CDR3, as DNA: TGTGCCAGCACGAAGGGTGAAAAACTGTTTTTT. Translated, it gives CASTKGEKLFF.

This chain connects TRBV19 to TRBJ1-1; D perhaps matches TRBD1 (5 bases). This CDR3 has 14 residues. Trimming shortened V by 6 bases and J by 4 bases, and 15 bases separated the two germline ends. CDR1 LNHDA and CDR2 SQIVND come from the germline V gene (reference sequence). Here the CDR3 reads CASSPGSGSTEAFF. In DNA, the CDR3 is TGTGCCAGTAGCCCAGGTTCAGGGAGCACTGAAGCTTTCTTT.

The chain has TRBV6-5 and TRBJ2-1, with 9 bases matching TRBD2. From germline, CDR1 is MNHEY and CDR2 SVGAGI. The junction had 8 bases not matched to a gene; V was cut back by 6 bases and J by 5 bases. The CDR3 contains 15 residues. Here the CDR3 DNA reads TGTGCCAGCAGAATTGGGGCTAGCGGGAACAATGAGCAGTTCTTC. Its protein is CASRIGASGNNEQFF.

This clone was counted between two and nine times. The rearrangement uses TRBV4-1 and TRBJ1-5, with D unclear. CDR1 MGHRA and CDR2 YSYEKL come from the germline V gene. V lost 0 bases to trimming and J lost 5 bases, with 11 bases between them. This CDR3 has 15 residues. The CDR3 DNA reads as TGCGCCAGCAGCCAAGATCGAGGGTCCGATCAGCCCCAGCATTTT. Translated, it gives CASSQDRGSDQPQHF.

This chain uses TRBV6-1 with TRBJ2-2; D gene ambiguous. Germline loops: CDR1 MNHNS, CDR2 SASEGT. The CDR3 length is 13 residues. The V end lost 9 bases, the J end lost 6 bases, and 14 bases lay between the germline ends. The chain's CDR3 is CASRPLWAGELFF. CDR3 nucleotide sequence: TGTGCCAGTCGTCCACTATGGGCCGGGGAGCTGTTTTTT.

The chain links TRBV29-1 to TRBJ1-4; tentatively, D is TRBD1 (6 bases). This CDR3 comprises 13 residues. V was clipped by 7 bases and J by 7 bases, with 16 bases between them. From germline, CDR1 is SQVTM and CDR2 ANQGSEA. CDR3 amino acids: CSALGGRAEKLFF. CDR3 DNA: TGCAGCGCCCTAGGGGGGCGAGCTGAAAAACTGTTTTTT.

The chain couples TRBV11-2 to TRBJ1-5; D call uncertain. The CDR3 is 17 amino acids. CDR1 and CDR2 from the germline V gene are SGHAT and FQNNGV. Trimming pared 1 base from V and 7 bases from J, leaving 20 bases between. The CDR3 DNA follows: TGTGCCAGCAGCTTAGGGTGGAGAAACTCCGGTTTGCAGCCCCAGCATTTT. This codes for CASSLGWRNSGLQPQHF.

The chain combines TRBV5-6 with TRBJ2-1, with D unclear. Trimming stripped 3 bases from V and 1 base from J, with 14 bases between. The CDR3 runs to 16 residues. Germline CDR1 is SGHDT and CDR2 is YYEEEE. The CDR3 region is CASSSRNDGSYNEQFF. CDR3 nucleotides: TGTGCCAGCAGCTCGAGGAATGATGGTTCCTACAATGAGCAGTTCTTC. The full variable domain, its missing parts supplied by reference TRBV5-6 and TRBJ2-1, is DAGVTQSPTHLIKTRGQQVTLRCSPKSGHDTVSWYQQALGQGPQFIFQYYEEEERQRGNFPDRFSGHQFPNYSSELNVNALLLGDSALYLCASSSRNDGSYNEQFFGPGTRLTVL.

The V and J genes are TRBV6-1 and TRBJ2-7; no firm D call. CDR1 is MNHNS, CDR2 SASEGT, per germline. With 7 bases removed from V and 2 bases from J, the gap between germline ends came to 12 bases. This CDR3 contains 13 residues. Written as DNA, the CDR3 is TGTGCCAGCAATCTGGCCACAACCTACGAGCAGTACTTC. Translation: CASNLATTYEQYF.

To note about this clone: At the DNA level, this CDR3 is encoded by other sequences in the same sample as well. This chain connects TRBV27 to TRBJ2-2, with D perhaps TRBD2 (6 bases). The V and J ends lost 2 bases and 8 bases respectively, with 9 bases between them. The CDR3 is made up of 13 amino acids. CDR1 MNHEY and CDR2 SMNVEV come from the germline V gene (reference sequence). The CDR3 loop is CASSLGRGGELFF. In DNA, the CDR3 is TGTGCCAGCAGTTTAGGCCGGGGGGGGGAGCTGTTTTTT.

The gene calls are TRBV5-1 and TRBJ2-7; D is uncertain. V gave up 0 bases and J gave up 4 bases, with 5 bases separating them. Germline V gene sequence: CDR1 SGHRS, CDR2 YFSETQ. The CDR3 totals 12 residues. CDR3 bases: TGCGCCAGCAGCTTGGTCTCTTACGAGCAGTACTTC. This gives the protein CASSLVSYEQYF.

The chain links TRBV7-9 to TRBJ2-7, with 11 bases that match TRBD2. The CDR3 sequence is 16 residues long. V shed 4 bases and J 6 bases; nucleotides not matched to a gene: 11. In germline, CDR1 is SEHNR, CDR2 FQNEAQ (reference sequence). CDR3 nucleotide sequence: TGTGCCAGCAGCTCCCCCTTAGCGGGAGGGCCCCTCGAGCAGTACTTC. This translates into CASSSPLAGGPLEQYF.

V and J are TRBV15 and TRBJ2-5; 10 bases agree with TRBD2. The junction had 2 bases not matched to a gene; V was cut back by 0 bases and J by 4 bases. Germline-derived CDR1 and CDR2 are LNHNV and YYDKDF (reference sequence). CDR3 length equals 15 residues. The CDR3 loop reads CATSREAGGPETQYF. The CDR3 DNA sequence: TGTGCCACCAGCAGAGAAGCGGGGGGGCCAGAGACCCAGTACTTC. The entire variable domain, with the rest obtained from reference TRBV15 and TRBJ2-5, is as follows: DAMVIQNPRYQVTQFGKPVTLSCSQTLNHNVMYWYQQKSSQAPKLLFHYYDKDFNNEADTPDNFQSRRPNTSFCFLDIRSPGLGDTAMYLCATSREAGGPETQYFGPGTRLLVL.

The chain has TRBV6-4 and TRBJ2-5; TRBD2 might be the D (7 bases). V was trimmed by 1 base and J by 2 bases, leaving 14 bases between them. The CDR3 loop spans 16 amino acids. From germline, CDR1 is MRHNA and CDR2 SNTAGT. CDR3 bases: TGTGCCAGCAGTGACTGGTCGGGGGGCTGGCAAGAGACCCAGTACTTC. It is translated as CASSDWSGGWQETQYF.

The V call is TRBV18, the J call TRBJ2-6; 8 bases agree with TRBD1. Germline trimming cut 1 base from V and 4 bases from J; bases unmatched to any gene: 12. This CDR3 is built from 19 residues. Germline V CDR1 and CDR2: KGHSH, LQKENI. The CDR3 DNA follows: TGTGCCAGCTCACCACTCTGGACAGGGAGTATCGCGGGGGCCAACGTCCTGACTTTC. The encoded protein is CASSPLWTGSIAGANVLTF.

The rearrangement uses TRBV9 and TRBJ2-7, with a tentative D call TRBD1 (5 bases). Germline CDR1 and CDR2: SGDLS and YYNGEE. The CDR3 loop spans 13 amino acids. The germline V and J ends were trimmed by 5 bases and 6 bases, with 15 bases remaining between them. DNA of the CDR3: TGTGCCAGCAGTTTGGGGCAGGGCCTCGAGCAGTACTTC. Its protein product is CASSLGQGLEQYF.

The CDR3 region is CAWSVGREFWAGELFF. CDR3 nucleotides: TGTGCCTGGAGTGTTGGGCGGGAGTTTTGGGCCGGGGAGCTGTTTTTT. The J gene is TRBJ2-2, the V gene TRBV30, with TRBD2 matching over 7 bases. V dropped 0 bases and J dropped 6; count of bases not matched to a gene: 10. Germline lookup yields CDR1 GTSNPN and CDR2 SVGIG (reference sequence). The CDR3 loop spans 16 amino acids.

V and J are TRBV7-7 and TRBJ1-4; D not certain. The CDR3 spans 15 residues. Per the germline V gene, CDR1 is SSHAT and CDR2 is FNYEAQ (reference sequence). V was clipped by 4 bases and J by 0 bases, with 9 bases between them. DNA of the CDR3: TGTGCCAGCAGCTCATCGACAACAACTAATGAAAAACTGTTTTTT. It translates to CASSSSTTTNEKLFF.

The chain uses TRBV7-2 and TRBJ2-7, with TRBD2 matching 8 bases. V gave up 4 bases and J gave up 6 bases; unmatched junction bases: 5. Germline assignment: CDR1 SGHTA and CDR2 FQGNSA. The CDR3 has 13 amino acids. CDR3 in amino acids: CASSSGGSVEQYF. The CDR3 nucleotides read TGTGCCAGCAGCTCGGGGGGGTCAGTCGAGCAGTACTTC.

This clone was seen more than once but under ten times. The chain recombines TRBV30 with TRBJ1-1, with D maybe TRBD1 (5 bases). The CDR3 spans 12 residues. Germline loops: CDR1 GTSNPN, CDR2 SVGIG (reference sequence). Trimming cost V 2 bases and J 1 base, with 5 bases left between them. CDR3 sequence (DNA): TGTGCCTGGAGTCAGGGGAACACTGAAGCTTTCTTT. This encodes CAWSQGNTEAFF.

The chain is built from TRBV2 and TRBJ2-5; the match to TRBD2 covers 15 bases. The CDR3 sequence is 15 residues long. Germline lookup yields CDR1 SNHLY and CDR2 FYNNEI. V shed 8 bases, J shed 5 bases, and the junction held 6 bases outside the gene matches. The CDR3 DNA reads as TGTGCCAGCCGGGGACTAGCGGGAGGTTGGGAGACCCAGTACTTC. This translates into CASRGLAGGWETQYF.

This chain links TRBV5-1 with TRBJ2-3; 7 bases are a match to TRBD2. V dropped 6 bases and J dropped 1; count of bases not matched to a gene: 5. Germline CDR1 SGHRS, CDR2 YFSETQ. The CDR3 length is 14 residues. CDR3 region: CASNPSGGTDTQYF. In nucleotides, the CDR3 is TGCGCCAGCAACCCTAGCGGTGGCACAGATACGCAGTATTTT.

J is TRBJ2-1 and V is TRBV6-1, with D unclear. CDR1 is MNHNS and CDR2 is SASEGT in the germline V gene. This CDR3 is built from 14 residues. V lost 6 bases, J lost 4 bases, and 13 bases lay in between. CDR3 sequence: CASRQNTAYNEQFF. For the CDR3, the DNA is TGTGCCAGCAGACAGAACACCGCATACAATGAGCAGTTCTTC.

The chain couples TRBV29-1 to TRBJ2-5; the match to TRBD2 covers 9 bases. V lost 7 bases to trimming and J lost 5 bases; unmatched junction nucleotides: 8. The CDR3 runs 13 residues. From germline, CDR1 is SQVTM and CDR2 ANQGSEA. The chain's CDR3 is CSGGASGTETQYF. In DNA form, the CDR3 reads TGCAGCGGGGGGGCTAGCGGGACGGAGACCCAGTACTTC.

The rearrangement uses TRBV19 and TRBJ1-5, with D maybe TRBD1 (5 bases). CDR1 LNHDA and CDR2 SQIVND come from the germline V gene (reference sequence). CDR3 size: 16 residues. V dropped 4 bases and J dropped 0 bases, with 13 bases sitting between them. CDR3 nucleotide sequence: TGTGCCAGTAGTACCCGCGGGGGGTCTAGCAATCAGCCCCAGCATTTT. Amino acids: CASSTRGGSSNQPQHF.